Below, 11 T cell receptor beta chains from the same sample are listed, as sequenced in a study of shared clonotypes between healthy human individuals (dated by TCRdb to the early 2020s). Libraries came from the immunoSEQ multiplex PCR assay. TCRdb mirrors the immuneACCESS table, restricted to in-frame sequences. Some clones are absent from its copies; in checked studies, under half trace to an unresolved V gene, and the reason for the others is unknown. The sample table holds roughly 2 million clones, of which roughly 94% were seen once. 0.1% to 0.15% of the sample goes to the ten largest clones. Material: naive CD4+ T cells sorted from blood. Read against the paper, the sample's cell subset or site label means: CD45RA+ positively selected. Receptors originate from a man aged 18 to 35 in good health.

CDR3 coding DNA: TGTGCCAGCAGCTTAGGGGTAGCGGGAGGGCCCACAGATACGCAGTATTTT. The encoded protein is CASSLGVAGGPTDTQYF. The chain carries TRBV11-3 and TRBJ2-3; 11 bases are a match to TRBD2. V shed 1 base and J 2 bases; nucleotides not matched to a gene: 5. Germline values: CDR1 SGHNT, CDR2 YENEEA. The CDR3 covers 17 residues. The complete variable domain, with remaining parts taken from reference TRBV11-3 and TRBJ2-3, reads EAGVVQSPRYKIIEKKQPVAFWCNPISGHNTLYWYLQNLGQGPELLIRYENEEAVDDSQLPKDRFSAERLKGVDSTLKIQPAELGDSAVYLCASSLGVAGGPTDTQYFGPGTRLTVL.

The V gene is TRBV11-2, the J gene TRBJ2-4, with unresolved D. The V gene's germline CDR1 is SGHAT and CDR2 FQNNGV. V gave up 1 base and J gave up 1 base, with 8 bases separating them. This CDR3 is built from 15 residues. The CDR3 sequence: CASSLGNAAKNIQYF. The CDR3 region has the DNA TGTGCCAGCAGCTTAGGGAATGCGGCCAAAAACATTCAGTACTTC.

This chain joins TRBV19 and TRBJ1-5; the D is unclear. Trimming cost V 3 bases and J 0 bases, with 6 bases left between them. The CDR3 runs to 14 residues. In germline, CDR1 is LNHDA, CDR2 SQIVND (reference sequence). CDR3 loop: CASSIGYSNQPQHF. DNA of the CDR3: TGTGCCAGTAGTATTGGTTATAGCAATCAGCCCCAGCATTTT.

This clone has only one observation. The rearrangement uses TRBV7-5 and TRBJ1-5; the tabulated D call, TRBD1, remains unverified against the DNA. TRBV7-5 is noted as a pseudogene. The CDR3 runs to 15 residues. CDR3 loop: CARSLGQYSNQPQHF. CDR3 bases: TGTGCCAGAAGCCTTGGACAGTATAGCAATCAGCCCCAGCATTTT.

The CDR3 is CAWSSTGSFSGNTIYF. CDR3 in DNA: TGTGCCTGGAGCTCCACCGGGTCCTTCTCTGGAAACACCATATATTTT. This chain uses TRBV30 with TRBJ1-3, with D unclear. V was cut by 3 bases and J by 0 bases, with 15 bases left in between. Germline CDR1 reads GTSNPN; CDR2 reads SVGIG (reference sequence). The CDR3 sequence is 16 residues long.

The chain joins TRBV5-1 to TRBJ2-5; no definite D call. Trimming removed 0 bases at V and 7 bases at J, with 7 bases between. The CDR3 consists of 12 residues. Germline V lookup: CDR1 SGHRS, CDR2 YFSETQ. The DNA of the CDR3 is TGCGCCAGCAGCTTGGACAGTTTGACCCAGTACTTC. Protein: CASSLDSLTQYF.

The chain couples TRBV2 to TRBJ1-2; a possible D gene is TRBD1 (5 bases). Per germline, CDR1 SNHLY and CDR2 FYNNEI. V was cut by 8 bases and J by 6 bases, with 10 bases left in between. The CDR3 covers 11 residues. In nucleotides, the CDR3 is TGTGCCAGCGGGACTGACCATGGCTACACCTTC. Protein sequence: CASGTDHGYTF.

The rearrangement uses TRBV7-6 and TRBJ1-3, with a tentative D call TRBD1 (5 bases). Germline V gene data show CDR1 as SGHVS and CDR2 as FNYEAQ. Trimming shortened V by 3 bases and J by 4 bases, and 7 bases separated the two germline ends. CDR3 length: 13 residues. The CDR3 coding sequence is TGTGCCAGCAGCTTCGGGGGAGGAAACACCATATATTTT. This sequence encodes CASSFGGGNTIYF.

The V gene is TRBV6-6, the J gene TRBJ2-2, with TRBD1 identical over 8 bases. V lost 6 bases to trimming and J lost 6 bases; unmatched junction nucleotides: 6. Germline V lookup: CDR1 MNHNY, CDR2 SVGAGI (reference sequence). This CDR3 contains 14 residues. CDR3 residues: CASRLGQGAGELFF. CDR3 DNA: TGTGCCAGCAGACTAGGACAGGGAGCCGGGGAGCTGTTTTTT.

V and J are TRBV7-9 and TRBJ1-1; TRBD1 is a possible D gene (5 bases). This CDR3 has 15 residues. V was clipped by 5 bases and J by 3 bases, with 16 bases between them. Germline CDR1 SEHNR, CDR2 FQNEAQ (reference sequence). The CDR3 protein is CASSRGSGGDTEAFF. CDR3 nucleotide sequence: TGTGCCAGCAGCCGCGGATCCGGGGGGGACACTGAAGCTTTCTTT.

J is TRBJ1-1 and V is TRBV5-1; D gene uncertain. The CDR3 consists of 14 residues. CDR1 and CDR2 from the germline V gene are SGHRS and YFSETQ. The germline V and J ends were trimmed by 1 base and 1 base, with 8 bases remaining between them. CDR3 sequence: CASSLQTPNTEAFF. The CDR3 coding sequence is TGCGCCAGCAGCTTGCAGACACCGAACACTGAAGCTTTCTTT.